This T cell receptor beta chain stems from a study of T-cell reconstitution after alpha-beta-depleted transplantation in children. Notes on the study in general: Alpha-beta T cells present about two months after transplant were reported to originate from several hundred expanded graft clones. TCRbeta diversity was high at day 60 in some patients (a result of surviving recipient T cells and thymic progenitors). A year had passed since transplant, and T-cell counts and diversity by then came mostly from newly produced T cells.

This clonotype was recorded a few times. The antigen is not known. Germline values: CDR1 SGHRS, CDR2 YFSETQ. V was cut by 2 bases and J by 3 bases, with 14 bases left in between. The CDR3 is 15 amino acids. This sample's TCRbeta library carried unique molecular identifier barcodes. A single record per CDR3 protein comes from TCRdb applying MiXCR to the PCR reads. The sample consists of about 310,000 distinct CDR3 sequences, approximately 23% of them appearing once. This chain uses TRBV5-1 with TRBJ1-2, with D unclear. This receptor was obtained from a male patient aged 10 to 17 who had a stem cell transplant for acute lymphoblastic leukemia, so the T cells may come from the graft donor. This specimen consisted of PBMCs, mostly from graft donor cells, obtained 180 days after TCRalphabeta/CD19-depleted stem cell transplant. As DNA, the CDR3 is TGCGCCAGCAGCTTTAACTCTCCCGGGGACTATGGCTACACCTTC. Translated: CASSFNSPGDYGYTF.